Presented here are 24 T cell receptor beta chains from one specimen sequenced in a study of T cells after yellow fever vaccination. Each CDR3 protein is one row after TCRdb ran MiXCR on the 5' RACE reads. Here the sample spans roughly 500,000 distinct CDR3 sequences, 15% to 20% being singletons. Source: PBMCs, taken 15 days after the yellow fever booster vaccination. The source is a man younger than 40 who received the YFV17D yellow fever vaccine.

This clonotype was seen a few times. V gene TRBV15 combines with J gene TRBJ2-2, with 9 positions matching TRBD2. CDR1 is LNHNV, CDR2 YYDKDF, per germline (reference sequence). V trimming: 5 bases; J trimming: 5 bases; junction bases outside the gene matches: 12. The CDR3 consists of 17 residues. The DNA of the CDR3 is TGTGCCACCAGCGCCCAATGGACTAGCGAGAGGACCGGGGAGCTGTTTTTT. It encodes CATSAQWTSERTGELFF.

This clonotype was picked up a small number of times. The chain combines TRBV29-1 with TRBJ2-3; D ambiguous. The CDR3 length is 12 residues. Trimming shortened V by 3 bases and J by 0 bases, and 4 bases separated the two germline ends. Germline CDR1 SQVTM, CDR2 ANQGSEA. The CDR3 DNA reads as TGCAGCGTTGACTTAAGCACAGATACGCAGTATTTT. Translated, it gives CSVDLSTDTQYF.

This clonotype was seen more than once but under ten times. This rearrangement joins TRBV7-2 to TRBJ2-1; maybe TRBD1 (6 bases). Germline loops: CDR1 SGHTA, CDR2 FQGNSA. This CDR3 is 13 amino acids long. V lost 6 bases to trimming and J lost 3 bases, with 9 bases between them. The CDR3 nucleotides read TGTGCCAGCAGTGGGACATACTACAATGAGCAGTTCTTC. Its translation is CASSGTYYNEQFF.

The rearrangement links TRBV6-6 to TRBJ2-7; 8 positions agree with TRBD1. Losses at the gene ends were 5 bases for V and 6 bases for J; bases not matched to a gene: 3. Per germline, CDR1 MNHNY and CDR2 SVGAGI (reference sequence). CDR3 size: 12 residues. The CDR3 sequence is CASSHRGSEQYF. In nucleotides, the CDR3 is TGTGCCAGCAGTCACAGGGGGTCCGAGCAGTACTTC.

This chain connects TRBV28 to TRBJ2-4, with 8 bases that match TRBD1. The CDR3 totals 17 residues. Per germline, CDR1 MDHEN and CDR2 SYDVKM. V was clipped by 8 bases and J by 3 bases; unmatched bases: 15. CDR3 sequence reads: CASQPRQGWRDKNIQYF. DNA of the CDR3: TGTGCCAGCCAGCCGCGACAGGGGTGGAGAGACAAAAACATTCAGTACTTC.

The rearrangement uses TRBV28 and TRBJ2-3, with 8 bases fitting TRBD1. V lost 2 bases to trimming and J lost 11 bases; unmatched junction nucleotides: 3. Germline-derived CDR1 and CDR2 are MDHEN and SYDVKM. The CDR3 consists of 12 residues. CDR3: CASSLGGQEQYF. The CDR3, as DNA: TGTGCCAGCAGTTTAGGGGGACAGGAGCAGTATTTT.

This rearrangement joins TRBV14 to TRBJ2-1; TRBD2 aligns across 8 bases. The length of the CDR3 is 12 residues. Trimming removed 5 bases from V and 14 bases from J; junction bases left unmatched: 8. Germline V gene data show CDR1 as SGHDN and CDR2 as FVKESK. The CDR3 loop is CASSSPGTSKFF. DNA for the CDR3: TGTGCCAGCAGCTCTCCCGGGACTAGTAAGTTCTTC.

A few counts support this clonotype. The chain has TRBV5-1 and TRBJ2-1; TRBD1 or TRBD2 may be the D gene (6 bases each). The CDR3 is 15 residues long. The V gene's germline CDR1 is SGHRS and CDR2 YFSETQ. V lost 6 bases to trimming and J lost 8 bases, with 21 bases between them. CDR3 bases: TGCGCCAGCACCACGGGGGCCGGAGCGGGCGATGAGCAGTTCTTC. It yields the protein CASTTGAGAGDEQFF.

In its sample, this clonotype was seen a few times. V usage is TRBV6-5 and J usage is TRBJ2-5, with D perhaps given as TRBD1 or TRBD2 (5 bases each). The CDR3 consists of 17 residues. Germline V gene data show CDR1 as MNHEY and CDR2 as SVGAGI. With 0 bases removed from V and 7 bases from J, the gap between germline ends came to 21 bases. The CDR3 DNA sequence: TGTGCCAGCAGTTACTCACACCGGGGCCTGAAATCCGGGACCCAGTACTTC. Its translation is CASSYSHRGLKSGTQYF.

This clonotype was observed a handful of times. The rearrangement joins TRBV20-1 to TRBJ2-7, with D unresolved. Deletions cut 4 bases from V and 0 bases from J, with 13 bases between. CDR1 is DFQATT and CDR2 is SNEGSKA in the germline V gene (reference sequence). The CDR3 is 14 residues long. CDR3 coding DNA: TGCAGTGCTACCTACACAGTGCCCTCCTACGAGCAGTACTTC. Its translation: CSATYTVPSYEQYF.

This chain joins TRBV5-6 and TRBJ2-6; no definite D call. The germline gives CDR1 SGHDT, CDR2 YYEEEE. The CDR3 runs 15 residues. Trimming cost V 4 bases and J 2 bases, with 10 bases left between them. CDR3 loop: CASSPRLTGANVLTF. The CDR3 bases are TGTGCCAGCAGCCCCAGGCTGACTGGGGCCAACGTCCTGACTTTC.

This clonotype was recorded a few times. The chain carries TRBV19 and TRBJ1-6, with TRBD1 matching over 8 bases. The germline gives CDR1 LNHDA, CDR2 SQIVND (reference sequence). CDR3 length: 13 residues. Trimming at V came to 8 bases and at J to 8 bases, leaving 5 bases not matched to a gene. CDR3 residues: CASGQGADSPLHF. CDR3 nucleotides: TGTGCCAGTGGACAGGGTGCCGATTCACCCCTCCACTTT.

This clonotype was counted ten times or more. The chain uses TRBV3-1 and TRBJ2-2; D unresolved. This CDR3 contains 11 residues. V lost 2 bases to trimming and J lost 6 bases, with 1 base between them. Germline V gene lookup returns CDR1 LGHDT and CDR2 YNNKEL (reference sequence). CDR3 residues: CASSQSGELFF. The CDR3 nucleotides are TGTGCCAGCAGCCAATCCGGGGAGCTGTTTTTT.

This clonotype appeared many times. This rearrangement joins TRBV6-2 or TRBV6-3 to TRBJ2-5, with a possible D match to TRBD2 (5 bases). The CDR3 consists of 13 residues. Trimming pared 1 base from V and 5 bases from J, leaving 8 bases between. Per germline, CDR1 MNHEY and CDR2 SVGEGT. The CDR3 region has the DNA TGTGCCAGCAGTTACTTTGGCGGGGAGACCCAGTACTTC. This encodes CASSYFGGETQYF.

Here the CDR3 reads CASTLLVGGTQYF. CDR3 nucleotides: TGTGCCAGCACCCTGCTAGTGGGAGGGACCCAGTACTTC. The chain links TRBV6-6 to TRBJ2-5, with D maybe TRBD2 (6 bases). The V and J ends lost 7 bases and 7 bases respectively, with 16 bases between them. This CDR3 contains 13 residues. Germline values: CDR1 MNHNY, CDR2 SVGAGI (reference sequence).

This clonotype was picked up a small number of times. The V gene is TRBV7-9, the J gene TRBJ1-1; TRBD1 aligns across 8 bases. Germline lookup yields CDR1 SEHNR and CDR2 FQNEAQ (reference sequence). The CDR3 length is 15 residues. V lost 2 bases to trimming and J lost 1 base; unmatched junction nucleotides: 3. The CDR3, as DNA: TGTGCCAGCAGCTTATCCGGGACAGGGAACACTGAAGCTTTCTTT. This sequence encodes CASSLSGTGNTEAFF.

Here the CDR3 reads CAWSVLTGVASEQFF. CDR3 sequence (DNA): TGTGCCTGGAGTGTACTTACGGGAGTGGCCAGTGAGCAGTTCTTC. The J gene is TRBJ2-1, the V gene TRBV30; TRBD2 is a possible D gene (6 bases). Germline V gene data show CDR1 as GTSNPN and CDR2 as SVGIG (reference sequence). Trimming took off 0 bases at V and 9 bases at J, with 18 bases between the two ends. The CDR3 has 15 amino acids.

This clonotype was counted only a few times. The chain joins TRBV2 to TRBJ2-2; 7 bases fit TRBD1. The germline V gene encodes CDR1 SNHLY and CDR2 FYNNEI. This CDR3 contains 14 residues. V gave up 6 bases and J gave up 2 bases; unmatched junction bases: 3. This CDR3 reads CASRTGRNTGELFF. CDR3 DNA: TGTGCCAGCAGGACAGGGAGAAACACCGGGGAGCTGTTTTTT.

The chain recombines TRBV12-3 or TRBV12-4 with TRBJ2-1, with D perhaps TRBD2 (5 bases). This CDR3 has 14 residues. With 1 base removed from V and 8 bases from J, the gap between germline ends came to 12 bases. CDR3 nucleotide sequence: TGTGCCAGCAGTTTAGTCTCCCCGGAGGATGAGCAGTTCTTC. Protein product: CASSLVSPEDEQFF.

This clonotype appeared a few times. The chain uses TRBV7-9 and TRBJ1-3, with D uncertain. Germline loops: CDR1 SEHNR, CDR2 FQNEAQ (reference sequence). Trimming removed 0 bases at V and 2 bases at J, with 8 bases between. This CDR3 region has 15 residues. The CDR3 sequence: CASSLAGSTGNTIYF. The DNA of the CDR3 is TGTGCCAGCAGCTTAGCGGGGAGCACTGGAAACACCATATATTTT.

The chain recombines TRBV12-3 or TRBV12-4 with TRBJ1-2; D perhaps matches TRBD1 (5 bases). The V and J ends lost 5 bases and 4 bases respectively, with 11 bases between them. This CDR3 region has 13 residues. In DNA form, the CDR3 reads TGTGCCAGCAGTCTGGACACCCTCTATGGCTACACCTTC. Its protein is CASSLDTLYGYTF.

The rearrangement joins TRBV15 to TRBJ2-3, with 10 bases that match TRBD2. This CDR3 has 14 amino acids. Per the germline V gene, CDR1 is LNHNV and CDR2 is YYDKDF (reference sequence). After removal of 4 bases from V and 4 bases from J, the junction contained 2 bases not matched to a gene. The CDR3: CATSMGLASDTQYF. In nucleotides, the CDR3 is TGTGCCACCAGCATGGGACTAGCGTCAGATACGCAGTATTTT.

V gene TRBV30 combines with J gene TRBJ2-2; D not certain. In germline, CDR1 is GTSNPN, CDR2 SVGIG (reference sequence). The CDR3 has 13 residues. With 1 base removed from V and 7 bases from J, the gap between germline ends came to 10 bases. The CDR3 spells CAWSETRSGELFF. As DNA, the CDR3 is TGTGCCTGGAGTGAGACAAGGAGCGGGGAGCTGTTTTTT.

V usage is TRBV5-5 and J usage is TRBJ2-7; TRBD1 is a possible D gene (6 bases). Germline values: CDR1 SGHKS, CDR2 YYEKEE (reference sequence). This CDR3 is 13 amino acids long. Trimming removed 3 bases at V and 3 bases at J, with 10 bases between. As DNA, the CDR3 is TGTGCCAGCAGCTCTCAGGGGTTCTACGAGCAGTACTTC. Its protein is CASSSQGFYEQYF.